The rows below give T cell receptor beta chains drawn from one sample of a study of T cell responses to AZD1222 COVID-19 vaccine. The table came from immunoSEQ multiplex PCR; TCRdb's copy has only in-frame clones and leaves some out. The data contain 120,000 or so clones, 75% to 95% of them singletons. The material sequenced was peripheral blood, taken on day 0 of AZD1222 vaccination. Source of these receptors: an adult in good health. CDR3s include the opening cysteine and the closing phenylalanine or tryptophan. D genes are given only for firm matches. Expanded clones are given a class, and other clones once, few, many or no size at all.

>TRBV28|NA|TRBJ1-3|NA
TGTGCCAGCAGCTTGACGGGGACGGTGGGAAACACCATATATTTT
CASSLTGTVGNTIYF
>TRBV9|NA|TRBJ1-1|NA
TGTGCCAGCAGCGGGACAGCATTCACTGAAGCTTTCTTT
CASSGTAFTEAFF
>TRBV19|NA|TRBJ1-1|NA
TGTGCCAGTAGGGAAAGGGGGGGCGCGACTGAAGCTTTCTTT
CASRERGGATEAFF
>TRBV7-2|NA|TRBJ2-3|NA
TGTGCCAGCAGCTCTGACAGGAGCACAGATACGCAGTATTTT
CASSSDRSTDTQYF
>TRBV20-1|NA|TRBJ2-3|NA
TGCAGTGCTAGAACGGGCGGGCATCATTTT
CSARTGGHHF
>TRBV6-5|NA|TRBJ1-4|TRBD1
TGTGCCAGCAGATCGACAGGGGGGGGAAAACTGTTTTTT
CASRSTGGGKLFF
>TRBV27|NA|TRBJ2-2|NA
TGTGCCAGCAGTTCCCAGCACACCGGGGAGCTGTTTTTT
CASSSQHTGELFF
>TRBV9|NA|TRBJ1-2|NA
TGTGCCAGCAGCGTCAATGACGGGGGCTATGGCTACACCTTC
CASSVNDGGYGYTF
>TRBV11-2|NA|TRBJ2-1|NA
TGTGCCAGCAGCTTAGTATTGAGAGGGGTTGCTGAGCAGTTCTTC
CASSLVLRGVAEQFF
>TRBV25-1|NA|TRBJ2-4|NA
TGTGCCAGCAGTGAGGCCACAATCACGGGGGCCAAAAACATTCAGTACTTC
CASSEATITGAKNIQYF
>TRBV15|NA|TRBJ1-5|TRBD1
TGTGCCACCAGCAGAACCTCGGACAGGGATCAGCCCCAGCATTTT
CATSRTSDRDQPQHF
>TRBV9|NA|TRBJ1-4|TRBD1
TGTGCCAGCAGCCCACCGGGGGGACAGGCGAATGAAAAACTGTTTTTT
CASSPPGGQANEKLFF
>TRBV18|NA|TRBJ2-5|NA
TGTGCCAGCTCGGGAACAGGGTACCAAGAGACCCAGTACTTC
CASSGTGYQETQYF
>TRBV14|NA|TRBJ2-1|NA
TGTGCCAGCAGCCCAAACTTGGGGATATACAATGAGCAGTTCTTC
CASSPNLGIYNEQFF
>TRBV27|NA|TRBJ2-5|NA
TGTGCCAGCAGCCCGTCAGCCGGGGACAACCAAGAGACCCAGTACTTC
CASSPSAGDNQETQYF
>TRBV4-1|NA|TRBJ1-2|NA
TGCGCCAGCAGCCAAGCCCCCTTATTCTATGGCTACACCTTC
CASSQAPLFYGYTF
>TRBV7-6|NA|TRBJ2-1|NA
TGTGCCAGCAGCTTAGTCAGGGGGGGTTACAATGAGCAGTTCTTC
CASSLVRGGYNEQFF
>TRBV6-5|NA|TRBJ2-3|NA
TGTGCCAGCAGTTATTCGGCGGGGGCCGGCACAGATACGCAGTATTTT
CASSYSAGAGTDTQYF
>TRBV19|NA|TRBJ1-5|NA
TGTGCCAGTAGTATTACGTATAATCAGCCCCAGCATTTT
CASSITYNQPQHF
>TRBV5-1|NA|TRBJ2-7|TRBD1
TGCGCCAGCAGCTTTCCTCCGGGACAGGGGTCCTACGAGCAGTACTTC
CASSFPPGQGSYEQYF
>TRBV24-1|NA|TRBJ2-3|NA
TGTGCCACCAGTGATTTTCCCCTTGATACGCAGTATTTT
CATSDFPLDTQYF
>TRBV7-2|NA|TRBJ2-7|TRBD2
TGTGCCAGCAGCTTATTGACTAGCGGGACTATGGGGTTCTACGAGCAGTACTTC
CASSLLTSGTMGFYEQYF
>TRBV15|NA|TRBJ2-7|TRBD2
TGTGCCACCAACGGACTAGCGGGAGTCGGCGAGCAGTACTTC
CATNGLAGVGEQYF
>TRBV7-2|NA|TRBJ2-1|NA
TGTGCCAGCAGCAATTGGGGTAGTGGCTACAATGAGCAGTTCTTC
CASSNWGSGYNEQFF
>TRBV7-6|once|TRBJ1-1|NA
TGTGCCAGCAGCTTAGATCCCGCAGGGATAACTGAAGCTTTCTTT
CASSLDPAGITEAFF
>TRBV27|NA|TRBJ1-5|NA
TGTGCCAGCGCAACCCGTCGAGATCAGCCCCAGCATTTT
CASATRRDQPQHF
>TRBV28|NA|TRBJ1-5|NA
TGTGCCAGCAGTTATCCCGGGGGGTTACAGCCCCAGCATTTT
CASSYPGGLQPQHF
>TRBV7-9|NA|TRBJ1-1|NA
TGTGCCAGCAGCTTAGTAGGGATAAACACTGAAGCTTTCTTT
CASSLVGINTEAFF
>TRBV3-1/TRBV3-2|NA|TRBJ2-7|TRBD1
TGTGCCAGCAGCCAAGGAGGGACAGCCTACGAGCAGTACTTC
CASSQGGTAYEQYF
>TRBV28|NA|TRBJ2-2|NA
TGTGCCAGCAGTTTGCAGGGAACGAACACCGGGGAGCTGTTTTTT
CASSLQGTNTGELFF
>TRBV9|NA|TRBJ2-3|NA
TGTGCCAGCAGCCGGGACACCAGCACAGATACGCAGTATTTT
CASSRDTSTDTQYF
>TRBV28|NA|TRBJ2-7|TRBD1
TGTGCCAGCAGTGGAGGACAGGCTTTTCTCGAGCAGTACTTC
CASSGGQAFLEQYF
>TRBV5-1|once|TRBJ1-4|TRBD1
TGCGCCAGCAGCTCGGACAGGGGTAATGAAAAACTGTTTTTT
CASSSDRGNEKLFF
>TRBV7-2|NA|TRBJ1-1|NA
TGTGCCAGCAGCTCCGAGGATGGCACTGAAGCTTTCTTT
CASSSEDGTEAFF
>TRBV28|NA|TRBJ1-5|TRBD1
TGTGCCAGCAGTCGGCAGGGGGTCAGCAATCAGCCCCAGCATTTT
CASSRQGVSNQPQHF
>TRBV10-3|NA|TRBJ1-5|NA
TGTGCCATCAGTGAGTCGGGCAGGGTGGGCCAGCCCCAGCATTTT
CAISESGRVGQPQHF
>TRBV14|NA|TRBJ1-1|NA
TGTGCCAGCAGCCACCGGGGGATGAACACTGAAGCTTTCTTT
CASSHRGMNTEAFF
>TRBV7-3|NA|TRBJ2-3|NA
TGTGCCAGCAGCTTAAGTGCGGCTGGACCCACAGATACGCAGTATTTT
CASSLSAAGPTDTQYF
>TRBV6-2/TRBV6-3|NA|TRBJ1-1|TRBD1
TGTGCCAGCAGTACCTGGGACAGTAAGAACACTGAAGCTTTCTTT
CASSTWDSKNTEAFF
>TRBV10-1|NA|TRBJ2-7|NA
TGCGCCAGCAGTGAGTCTGGGGAGTCCGAGCAGTACTTC
CASSESGESEQYF
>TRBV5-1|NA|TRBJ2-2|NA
TGCGCCAGCAGCTTGAGAACCACCGGGGAGCTGTTTTTT
CASSLRTTGELFF
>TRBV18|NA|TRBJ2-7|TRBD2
TGTGCCAGCTCACCGACAGGACTAGCGGCTTACGAGCAGTACTTC
CASSPTGLAAYEQYF
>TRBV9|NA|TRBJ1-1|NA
TGTGCCAGCAGCGTAGATACGGCGAACACTGAAGCTTTCTTT
CASSVDTANTEAFF
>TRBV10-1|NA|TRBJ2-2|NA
TGCGCCAGCAGTGAGCACAAGGCCGGGGAGCTGTTTTTT
CASSEHKAGELFF
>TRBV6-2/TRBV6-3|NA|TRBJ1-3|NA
TGTGCCAGCAGCTTTGGACGGTACTCTGGAAACACCATATATTTT
CASSFGRYSGNTIYF
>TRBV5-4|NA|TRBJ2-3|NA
TGTGCCAGCAGCTCTCCCCGAAGGGCGGAGTCGGTCGGGGATACGCAGTATTTT
CASSSPRRAESVGDTQYF
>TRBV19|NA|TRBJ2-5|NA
TGTGCCAGTGGGCCTTGGGGGGAGACCCAGTACTTC
CASGPWGETQYF
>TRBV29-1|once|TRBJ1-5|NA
TGCAGCGTTGCAGAAAATAGCAATCAGCCCCAGCATTTT
CSVAENSNQPQHF
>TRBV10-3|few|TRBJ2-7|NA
TGTGCCACCCACGGGACGGGAGCTAAAGAGCAGTACTTC
CATHGTGAKEQYF